This TCR beta chain is drawn from a study of blood T cell repertoires in COVID-19. Clones were read by immunoSEQ multiplex PCR, and TCRdb kept only the in-frame ones, dropping some. The data hold fewer than 80,000 clones, with about 93% observed a single time. The CDR3 extends over 15 amino acids. J was trimmed by 6 bases and V by 5 bases; bases with no gene match: 8. Germline V gene lookup returns CDR1 MDHEN and CDR2 SYDVKM. The chain uses TRBV28 and TRBJ2-1; 9 positions match TRBD1. This TCR came from a human donor in a cohort sampled during active COVID-19. Specimen: peripheral blood. The chain's CDR3 is CASSVTGGASNEQFF. CDR3 bases: TGTGCCAGCAGTGTCACAGGGGGCGCATCCAATGAGCAGTTCTTC.